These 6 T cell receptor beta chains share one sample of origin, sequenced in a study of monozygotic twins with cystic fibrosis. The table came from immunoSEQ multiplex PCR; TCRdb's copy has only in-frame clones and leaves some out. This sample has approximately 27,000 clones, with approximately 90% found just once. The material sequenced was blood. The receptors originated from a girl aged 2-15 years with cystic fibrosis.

The CDR3 region is CASSLESSGLTQYF. The CDR3, as DNA: TGCGCCAGCAGCTTGGAGTCATCCGGCCTTACGCAGTATTTT. This chain connects TRBV5-1 to TRBJ2-3; D is uncertain. Germline lookup yields CDR1 SGHRS and CDR2 YFSETQ. This CDR3 is built from 14 residues. The V and J ends lost 0 bases and 8 bases respectively, with 13 bases between them.

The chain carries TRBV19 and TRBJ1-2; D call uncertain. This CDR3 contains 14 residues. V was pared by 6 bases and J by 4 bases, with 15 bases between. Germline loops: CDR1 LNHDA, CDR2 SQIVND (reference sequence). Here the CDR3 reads CASRGPARPYGYTF. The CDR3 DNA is TGTGCCAGTAGAGGGCCGGCCAGACCCTATGGCTACACCTTC.

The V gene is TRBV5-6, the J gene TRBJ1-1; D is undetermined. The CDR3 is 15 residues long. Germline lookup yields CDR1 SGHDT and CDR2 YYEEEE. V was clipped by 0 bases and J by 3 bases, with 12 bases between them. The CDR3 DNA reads TGTGCCAGCAGCTTGGCCTGGGGATCGGACACTGAAGCTTTCTTT. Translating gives CASSLAWGSDTEAFF. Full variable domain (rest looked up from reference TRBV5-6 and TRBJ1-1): DAGVTQSPTHLIKTRGQQVTLRCSPKSGHDTVSWYQQALGQGPQFIFQYYEEEERQRGNFPDRFSGHQFPNYSSELNVNALLLGDSALYLCASSLAWGSDTEAFFGQGTRLTVV.

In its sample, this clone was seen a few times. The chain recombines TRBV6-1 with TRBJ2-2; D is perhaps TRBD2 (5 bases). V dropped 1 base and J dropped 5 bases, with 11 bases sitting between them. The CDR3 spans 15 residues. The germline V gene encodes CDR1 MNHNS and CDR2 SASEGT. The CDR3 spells CASSEVRAVTGELFF. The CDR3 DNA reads TGTGCCAGCAGTGAAGTGAGGGCGGTTACCGGGGAGCTGTTTTTT.

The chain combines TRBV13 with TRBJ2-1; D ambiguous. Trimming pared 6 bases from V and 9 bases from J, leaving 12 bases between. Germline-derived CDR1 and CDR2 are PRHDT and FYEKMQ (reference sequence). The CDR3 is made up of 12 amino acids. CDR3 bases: TGTGCCAGCAGTCTTATTGGCGGTGAGCAGTTCTTC. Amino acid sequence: CASSLIGGEQFF.

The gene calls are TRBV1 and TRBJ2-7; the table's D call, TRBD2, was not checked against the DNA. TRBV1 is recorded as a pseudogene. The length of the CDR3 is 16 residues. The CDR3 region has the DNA TGCACCAGCAGCCAAGAGGACGGGACTAGCATCGACGAGCAGTACTTC. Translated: CTSSQEDGTSIDEQYF.